This TCR beta chain came from a study of T cell changes during pregnancy in multiple sclerosis. In its sample, this clone was seen a few times. Per germline, CDR1 MNHEY and CDR2 SMNVEV (reference sequence). This CDR3 contains 13 residues. V shed 6 bases, J shed 6 bases, and the junction held 4 bases outside the gene matches. The table came from immunoSEQ multiplex PCR; TCRdb's copy has only in-frame clones and leaves some out. This repertoire shows tens of thousands of clones, over 90% found once; its top ten account for approximately 0.27%. This TCR came from a female donor with multiple sclerosis, enrolled in a pregnancy study. The sample was CD4+ T cells from peripheral blood mononuclear cells, taken in the second trimester of pregnancy. The rearrangement uses TRBV27 and TRBJ1-2; 10 nucleotides match TRBD1. The CDR3 DNA reads TGTGCCAGCAGCCATGGACAGGGGGATGGCTACACCTTC. As protein: CASSHGQGDGYTF.